The text below deals with one TCR beta chain. The antigen remains undetermined. After removal of 4 bases from V and 7 bases from J, the junction contained 13 bases not matched to a gene. The germline gives CDR1 SGHRS, CDR2 YFSETQ. The CDR3 is made up of 16 amino acids. Tregs were sorted as CD4+CD25+CD127-/low cells. Constant-region reverse primers amplified full-length variable regions, followed by semi-nested Nested Universal Primer A PCR. TCRdb redid the calling of the 5' RACE reads with MiXCR, one entry per CDR3 protein. The profile covers 50,000 to 70,000 distinct CDR3 sequences, with less than 25% appearing a single time and 3.2% taken by the ten largest. General study points: Tumor memory CD4+ T cell TCR gene usage was found to cluster with blood and lymph node memory CD4+ cells and with lymph node naive CD4+ cells. Tumor Treg TCRs overlapped most with tumor naive CD4+ cells.

Sequencing used tumor-infiltrating Tregs sorted from the breast tumor. J is TRBJ2-1 and V is TRBV5-1; TRBD2 matches 8 bases. This receptor was taken from a female donor with breast cancer. In DNA, the CDR3 is TGCGCCAGCAGCCATATTAGCGGGGAGGCCTTTAATGAGCAGTTCTTC. Translating it yields CASSHISGEAFNEQFF. Complete variable domain (other parts from reference TRBV5-1 and TRBJ2-1): KAGVTQTPRYLIKTRGQQVTLSCSPISGHRSVSWYQQTPGQGLQFLFEYFSETQRNKGNFPGRFSGRQFSNSRSEMNVSTLELGDSALYLCASSHISGEAFNEQFFGPGTRLTVL.